This note documents a single T cell receptor beta chain sequence. Germline V gene lookup returns CDR1 LGHNA and CDR2 YNFKEQ. The CDR3 sequence is 15 residues long. V was pared by 1 base and J by 4 bases, with 14 bases between. TCRdb's copy holds only in-frame clones and misses some; the assay was immunoSEQ multiplex PCR. Here the sample spans fewer than 100,000 clones, nearly 98% being singletons. The data were taken from a study of technical replicates of blood from a handful of donors. The rearrangement uses TRBV4-2 and TRBJ2-7; possible D gene TRBD2, 6 bases. This receptor was taken from a human donor in good health. Specimen: T cells isolated from PBMCs. The CDR3 region has the DNA TGTGCCAGCAGCCAAGGGAGCGGGTTGGAGTACGAGCAGTACTTC. It codes for CASSQGSGLEYEQYF.